These 17 T cell receptor beta chains came from one sample sequenced in a study of control samples from healthy donors and cancer patients. Using immunoSEQ multiplex PCR, the repertoire was profiled, and TCRdb retains in-frame clones only, with some absent. The repertoire has 200,000 to 250,000 clones, roughly 94% of them found once; the top ten carry more than 1.3%. Sequenced sample: blood. The receptor source for this set is a man aged 50-59 years in good health.

V usage is TRBV7-8 and J usage is TRBJ2-5; D is perhaps TRBD1 (6 bases). The CDR3 runs 13 residues. CDR1 and CDR2 (germline): SGHVS, FQNEAQ. V was clipped by 4 bases and J by 1 base, with 7 bases between them. CDR3 nucleotides: TGTGCCAGCAGCTACAGGGTCCAAGAGACCCAGTACTTC. Translating it yields CASSYRVQETQYF. The full variable domain, with the rest looked up from reference TRBV7-8 and TRBJ2-5, is GAGVSQSPRYKVAKRGQDVALRCDPISGHVSLFWYQQALGQGPEFLTYFQNEAQLDKSGLPSDRFFAERPEGSVSTLKIQRTQQEDSAVYLCASSYRVQETQYFGPGTRLLVL.

This chain uses TRBV27 with TRBJ2-7, with 10 nucleotides matching TRBD2. The CDR3 extends over 16 amino acids. J gave up 6 bases and V 0 bases, and 8 bases lay outside the gene matches. Germline CDR1 MNHEY, CDR2 SMNVEV (reference sequence). CDR3 residues: CASSLSQHLAGAEQYF. CDR3 nucleotide sequence: TGTGCCAGCAGTTTATCGCAACACCTAGCGGGGGCCGAGCAGTACTTC.

V and J are TRBV5-1 and TRBJ2-1; D possibly corresponds to TRBD2 (6 bases). Germline V CDR1 and CDR2: SGHRS, YFSETQ. The CDR3 runs to 14 residues. V was shortened by 0 bases and J by 4 bases, with 8 bases between the two germline ends. CDR3: CASSLDGTYNEQFF. In DNA, the CDR3 is TGCGCCAGCAGCTTGGATGGGACTTACAATGAGCAGTTCTTC.

The chain links TRBV4-1 to TRBJ1-4; no clear D. Between the trimmed V and J ends, which lost 0 bases and 6 bases, there was a span of 17 bases. The CDR3 extends over 17 amino acids. Germline CDR1 MGHRA, CDR2 YSYEKL. CDR3 bases: TGCGCCAGCAGCCAAGATCGTTCGCGCCCGGCCGATGAAAAACTGTTTTTT. It codes for CASSQDRSRPADEKLFF.

A word on this clone: Sequence at one end of the junction differs from germline and may be a read error. The chain combines TRBV7-7 with TRBJ2-1; D might be TRBD1 (6 bases). The germline V gene has CDR1 SSHAT and CDR2 FNYEAQ (reference sequence). This CDR3 is built from 13 residues. The CDR3 sequence is CASSQDSHNEQFF. The CDR3 DNA follows: TGTGCTAGCAGCCAGGACAGCCACAATGAGCAGTTCTTC.

V is TRBV5-1 and J is TRBJ2-5; the D gene is possibly TRBD2 (5 bases). This CDR3 has 14 amino acids. Between the trimmed V and J ends, which lost 6 bases and 5 bases, there was a span of 17 bases. The germline CDR1 and CDR2 sequences are SGHRS and YFSETQ. CDR3 residues: CASIEGPLSETQYF. The CDR3 coding sequence is TGCGCCAGCATTGAGGGTCCCCTGAGTGAGACCCAGTACTTC.

The rearrangement uses TRBV28 and TRBJ1-6; D is possibly TRBD1 (5 bases). The germline V gene has CDR1 MDHEN and CDR2 SYDVKM. CDR3 length equals 15 residues. The ends were cut back, 4 bases at V and 10 bases at J, with 17 bases in the middle. CDR3 sequence: CASSSTTLRDSPLHF. The CDR3 DNA reads as TGTGCCAGCAGTTCAACGACCCTTCGGGACTCACCCCTCCACTTT.

This chain joins TRBV28 and TRBJ2-5; possibly TRBD1 for D (7 bases). The germline V gene has CDR1 MDHEN and CDR2 SYDVKM. This CDR3 comprises 15 residues. V was shortened by 6 bases and J by 4 bases, with 18 bases between the two germline ends. This CDR3 is CASSPARRGRETQYF. DNA for the CDR3: TGTGCCAGCAGCCCCGCCAGGAGGGGGCGAGAGACCCAGTACTTC.

The genes are TRBV29-1 and TRBJ2-7; 10 bases are a match to TRBD1. The length of the CDR3 is 13 residues. Per germline, CDR1 SQVTM and CDR2 ANQGSEA. Trimming took 4 bases from V and 1 from J; bases not matched to a gene: 1. The CDR3 protein is CSVVDRGSYEQYF. DNA of the CDR3: TGCAGCGTTGTGGACAGGGGGTCCTACGAGCAGTACTTC.

This chain joins TRBV9 and TRBJ2-3; 8 positions match TRBD2. V lost 0 bases to trimming and J lost 5 bases; unmatched junction nucleotides: 8. The CDR3 runs 16 residues. Germline V lookup: CDR1 SGDLS, CDR2 YYNGEE. CDR3: CASSVGGSGAVDTQYF. Here the CDR3 DNA reads TGTGCCAGCAGCGTAGGGGGTAGCGGGGCGGTAGATACGCAGTATTTT.

The rearrangement joins TRBV11-3 to TRBJ1-2; 10 nucleotides match TRBD1. The CDR3 loop spans 13 amino acids. CDR1 and CDR2 (germline): SGHNT, YENEEA. V dropped 3 bases and J dropped 7; count of bases not matched to a gene: 2. The DNA of the CDR3 is TGTGCCAGCAGCTTCGGGACAGGGGTTGGCTACACCTTC. Translated, it gives CASSFGTGVGYTF. Full variable domain (rest looked up from reference TRBV11-3 and TRBJ1-2): EAGVVQSPRYKIIEKKQPVAFWCNPISGHNTLYWYLQNLGQGPELLIRYENEEAVDDSQLPKDRFSAERLKGVDSTLKIQPAELGDSAVYLCASSFGTGVGYTFGSGTRLTVV.

This chain uses TRBV10-3 with TRBJ1-2; perhaps TRBD1 as D (5 bases). Germline V lookup: CDR1 ENHRY, CDR2 SYGVKD. V gave up 3 bases and J gave up 3 bases, with 8 bases separating them. This CDR3 comprises 13 residues. CDR3: CAISESGDYGYTF. The CDR3 DNA reads TGTGCCATCAGTGAATCGGGGGACTATGGCTACACCTTC.

The CDR3 nucleotides read TGTGCCAGCAGTCGTCTTAGCACAGATACGCAGTATTTT. Translating gives CASSRLSTDTQYF. The gene calls are TRBV6-5 and TRBJ2-3; D call uncertain. The germline V gene has CDR1 MNHEY and CDR2 SVGAGI. The V end was cut by 5 bases, the J end by 0 bases, with 6 bases between. CDR3 length equals 13 residues.

V usage is TRBV4-1 and J usage is TRBJ1-5; 7 nucleotides match TRBD1. CDR3 size: 13 residues. Per the germline V gene, CDR1 is MGHRA and CDR2 is YSYEKL. The V and J ends lost 2 bases and 7 bases, in that order; junction bases with no gene match: 2. CDR3 amino acids: CASSQPGGQPQHF. The CDR3 DNA reads as TGCGCCAGCAGCCAACCAGGGGGGCAGCCCCAGCATTTT.

This sequence joins TRBV5-1 and TRBJ1-3; D is undetermined. Trimming removed 1 base from V and 12 bases from J, with 14 bases in between. Germline-derived CDR1 and CDR2 are SGHRS and YFSETQ. The CDR3 runs to 13 residues. CDR3 nucleotides: TGCGCCAGCAGCTTGAATTGGTTTGCCATCATATATTTT. Translated: CASSLNWFAIIYF.

The rearrangement links TRBV5-1 to TRBJ1-1, with 7 positions matching TRBD1. The junction had 5 bases not matched to a gene; V was cut back by 0 bases and J by 0 bases. This CDR3 has 16 residues. Germline V gene sequence: CDR1 SGHRS, CDR2 YFSETQ. The CDR3 reads CASSLGPGTVNTEAFF. The CDR3 nucleotides are TGCGCCAGCAGCTTGGGACCCGGGACAGTGAACACTGAAGCTTTCTTT.

The rearrangement uses TRBV10-3 and TRBJ1-1; possibly TRBD1 for D (6 bases). Germline values: CDR1 ENHRY, CDR2 SYGVKD. Deletions cut 4 bases from V and 4 bases from J, with 13 bases between. The CDR3 contains 14 residues. Here the CDR3 DNA reads TGTGCCATCAGTGGGGGGGGCCGGGGCACTGAAGCTTTCTTT. This sequence encodes CAISGGGRGTEAFF.